What follows are 4 T cell receptor beta chains derived from one specimen sequenced in a study of CD8 T cells in Susac syndrome. After extraction with the RNeasy kit, about 0.5 to 1 ug of the RNA was reverse transcribed using random hexamers. A single record per CDR3 protein comes from TCRdb applying MiXCR to the immunoSEQ multiplex PCR reads. This table holds 140,000 to 150,000 distinct CDR3 sequences, about 94% found once. Sequenced sample: CD4+ T cells from PBMCs. The receptors derive from a human donor with Susac syndrome.

This sequence joins TRBV12-3 or TRBV12-4 and TRBJ1-5; maybe TRBD1 (5 bases). Trimming removed 2 bases at V and 7 bases at J, with 15 bases between. The CDR3 contains 15 residues. CDR3 in DNA: TGTGCCAGCAGTTTAATCGGAAGGGGTGGGCAGCCCCAGCATTTT. Translating gives CASSLIGRGGQPQHF.

The genes are TRBV7-9 and TRBJ2-1; D gene unclear. CDR3 length: 12 residues. Germline-derived CDR1 and CDR2 are SEHNR and FQNEAQ (reference sequence). V shed 7 bases and J shed 10 bases, with 14 bases lying between them. The DNA for the CDR3 is TGTGCCAGCACCTGGCCCCAAGCCGAGCAGTTCTTC. Translated, it gives CASTWPQAEQFF. The entire variable domain, with the rest obtained from reference TRBV7-9 and TRBJ2-1, is as follows: DTGVSQNPRHKITKRGQNVTFRCDPISEHNRLYWYRQTLGQGPEFLTYFQNEAQLEKSRLLSDRFSAERPKGSFSTLEIQRTEQGDSAMYLCASTWPQAEQFFGPGTRLTVL.

The chain is built from TRBV12-5 and TRBJ2-1; 9 positions agree with TRBD2. Germline V CDR1 and CDR2: LGHNT, FRNRAP. CDR3 length: 13 amino acids. Trimming at V came to 4 bases and at J to 6 bases, leaving 1 base not matched to a gene. In nucleotides, the CDR3 is TGTGCTAGTGGTTATAGCGGGAGCAATGAGCAGTTCTTC. It translates to CASGYSGSNEQFF.

J is TRBJ1-6 and V is TRBV29-1; D is possibly TRBD1 (6 bases). CDR3 length: 15 amino acids. Looked up from germline, CDR1 is SQVTM and CDR2 is ANQGSEA. Trimming stripped 4 bases from V and 10 bases from J, with 20 bases between. The CDR3 DNA sequence: TGCAGCGTTGGGGGCAGGGGCACCCCAGAATCACCCCTCCACTTT. It specifies CSVGGRGTPESPLHF.